These 16 T cell receptor beta chains share one sample of origin, sequenced in a study of T cell responses to AZD1222 COVID-19 vaccine. The method was immunoSEQ multiplex PCR; TCRdb's version includes in-frame clones alone and lacks a portion of them. In the table there are around 80,000 clones, about 88% of which are singletons. The sequencing here drew on peripheral blood, taken on day 0 of AZD1222 vaccination. Every receptor here comes from an adult in good health.

The V call is TRBV6-2 or TRBV6-3, the J call TRBJ2-5; 8 nucleotides match TRBD2. Looked up from germline, CDR1 is MNHEY and CDR2 is SVGEGT. CDR3 size: 15 residues. The trim removed 4 bases at V and 7 bases at J, leaving 11 bases unmatched. CDR3 sequence: CASSLLAATAGTQYF. CDR3 nucleotides: TGTGCCAGCAGTTTACTAGCGGCGACAGCAGGGACCCAGTACTTC.

The V call is TRBV3-1 (or the pseudogene TRBV3-2), the J call TRBJ1-5, with no clear D. This CDR3 contains 15 residues. Looked up from germline, CDR1 is LGHDT and CDR2 is YNNKEL (reference sequence). The V end lost 1 base, the J end lost 3 bases, and 10 bases lay between the germline ends. The CDR3 DNA reads TGTGCCAGCAGCCAAGTTGCAGGCTACAATCAGCCCCAGCATTTT. As protein: CASSQVAGYNQPQHF.

The chain combines TRBV6-1 with TRBJ1-6; 8 bases fit TRBD1. Per germline, CDR1 MNHNS and CDR2 SASEGT. Germline trimming cut 4 bases from V and 9 bases from J; bases unmatched to any gene: 11. The CDR3 contains 16 residues. The DNA of the CDR3 is TGTGCCAGCAGTGCCCTCCGCGGCAGGGGGCCTTCACCCCTCCACTTT. Translated, it gives CASSALRGRGPSPLHF.

The chain joins TRBV10-1 to TRBJ2-5; D may match TRBD1 or TRBD2 (6 bases each). The CDR3 totals 15 residues. Germline V CDR1 and CDR2: WNHNN, SYGVQD (reference sequence). V dropped 3 bases and J dropped 4 bases, with 15 bases sitting between them. The CDR3 sequence is CASSEPGANPETQYF. The CDR3, as DNA: TGCGCCAGCAGTGAACCGGGGGCCAACCCAGAGACCCAGTACTTC.

The chain uses TRBV30 and TRBJ2-1; TRBD2 agrees at 8 bases. Germline values: CDR1 GTSNPN, CDR2 SVGIG (reference sequence). With V trimmed by 4 bases and J by 12 bases, 8 bases remained unmatched. CDR3 length: 12 amino acids. This CDR3 reads CAWTEGLAGQFF. The DNA for the CDR3 is TGTGCCTGGACAGAGGGGCTAGCGGGGCAGTTCTTC.

Only one count was recorded for this clone. V and J are TRBV5-1 and TRBJ2-7, with 7 bases that match TRBD1. CDR3 length equals 11 residues. The junction had 7 bases not matched to a gene; V was cut back by 4 bases and J by 12 bases. The germline V gene has CDR1 SGHRS and CDR2 YFSETQ. CDR3 in DNA: TGCGCCAGCAGCGACACAGGGGACCCGTACTTC. Its translation is CASSDTGDPYF.

The chain recombines TRBV6-5 with TRBJ1-1; 8 bases agree with TRBD1. Germline CDR1 and CDR2: MNHEY and SVGAGI. Trimming at V came to 8 bases and at J to 6 bases, leaving 8 bases not matched to a gene. The CDR3 extends over 13 amino acids. The chain's CDR3 is CASSDRGISEAFF. In DNA, the CDR3 is TGTGCCAGCTCCGACAGGGGAATATCTGAAGCTTTCTTT.

The chain has TRBV7-9 and TRBJ2-5; D possibly corresponds to TRBD2 (7 bases). The CDR3 consists of 16 residues. Germline CDR1 SEHNR, CDR2 FQNEAQ (reference sequence). V lost 5 bases and J 5 bases, leaving 21 bases between the germline ends. The CDR3 coding sequence is TGTGCCAGCAGCCGGGGGGCAGGAGCCGATAGGGAGACCCAGTACTTC. This gives the protein CASSRGAGADRETQYF.

This chain connects TRBV18 to TRBJ1-2; no definite D call. V gave up 1 base and J gave up 0 bases, with 18 bases separating them. Germline V lookup: CDR1 KGHSH, CDR2 LQKENI. The CDR3 is 18 amino acids. The CDR3 nucleotides are TGTGCCAGCTCACCACGCGCCGGAGCCCCCGTCACTAACTATGGCTACACCTTC. As protein: CASSPRAGAPVTNYGYTF.

The chain employs TRBV24-1 and TRBJ2-1; 8 bases line up with TRBD2. The length of the CDR3 is 18 residues. CDR1 KGHDR and CDR2 SFDVKD come from the germline V gene. V dropped 3 bases and J dropped 2; count of bases not matched to a gene: 11. Here the CDR3 reads CATSDPNRGGSAYNEQFF. CDR3 bases: TGTGCCACCAGTGATCCAAATCGGGGGGGGAGTGCCTACAATGAGCAGTTCTTC.

V usage is TRBV6-5 and J usage is TRBJ1-5, with no clear D. CDR1 and CDR2 (germline): MNHEY, SVGAGI. This CDR3 contains 13 residues. The ends were cut back, 7 bases at V and 7 bases at J, with 14 bases in the middle. CDR3 in amino acids: CASTPEARQPQHF. Written as DNA, the CDR3 is TGTGCCAGCACCCCTGAAGCCCGACAGCCCCAGCATTTT.

This clone was counted once. The J gene is TRBJ2-1, the V gene TRBV5-1, with D maybe TRBD2 (5 bases). The germline V gene has CDR1 SGHRS and CDR2 YFSETQ. V dropped 0 bases and J dropped 9 bases, with 16 bases sitting between them. CDR3 size: 15 residues. Here the CDR3 reads CASSLAAGEHGEQFF. In nucleotides, the CDR3 is TGCGCCAGCAGCTTGGCCGCCGGGGAGCATGGTGAGCAGTTCTTC.

V gene TRBV18 combines with J gene TRBJ2-3; 7 bases match TRBD2. After removal of 3 bases from V and 3 bases from J, the junction contained 9 bases not matched to a gene. The CDR3 is made up of 16 amino acids. CDR1 is KGHSH, CDR2 LQKENI, per germline. The CDR3 loop reads CASSPTLADQTDTQYF. In nucleotides, the CDR3 is TGTGCCAGCTCACCTACCCTAGCGGATCAGACAGATACGCAGTATTTT.

The chain is built from TRBV6-5 and TRBJ1-2; 8 bases match TRBD1. Trimming removed 5 bases from V and 2 bases from J; junction bases left unmatched: 7. CDR3 size: 15 residues. Germline CDR1 is MNHEY and CDR2 is SVGAGI. This chain's CDR3 is CASSPTGGSNYGYTF. CDR3 nucleotides: TGTGCCAGCAGTCCAACAGGGGGGTCCAACTATGGCTACACCTTC.

A note on this clone: This CDR3 is also generated by other DNA sequences in the sample. The rearrangement uses TRBV11-2 and TRBJ2-6; D call uncertain. This CDR3 is built from 15 residues. Trimming took 1 base from V and 2 from J, leaving 6 bases between them. Germline V gene sequence: CDR1 SGHAT, CDR2 FQNNGV. CDR3 bases: TGTGCCAGCAGCTTAGCAGGAGCTGGGGCCAACGTCCTGACTTTC. Amino acid sequence: CASSLAGAGANVLTF.

The chain employs TRBV6-5 and TRBJ1-6; no reliable D call. V dropped 4 bases and J dropped 8 bases, with 12 bases sitting between them. This CDR3 region has 14 residues. Germline V CDR1 and CDR2: MNHEY, SVGAGI. The DNA of the CDR3 is TGTGCCAGCAGTTCCACCCGATGGCATTCACCCCTCCACTTT. Protein: CASSSTRWHSPLHF.